This note documents a single T cell receptor beta chain sequence. The antigen is not known. This sample is drawn from a study of shared clonotypes between healthy human individuals. The study, taken as a whole, reports: Sampling used blood alone; tissue repertoires probably differ.

At the deep level, the assay was run. Unsorted PBMC DNA went through sequencing on ten immunoSEQ deep assay plates. Profiling relied on immunoSEQ multiplex PCR, and the TCRdb table lists in-frame clones only, not all of them. The table lists about 470,000 clones, around 79% of them singletons. The CDR3 covers 15 residues. Germline CDR1 and CDR2: SGHTA and FQGNSA. The V end was cut by 4 bases, the J end by 0 bases, with 13 bases between. Source material: PBMCs. The receptor's source is a middle-aged woman in good health. Some clones in this sample may be carry-over from other donors' samples. This chain connects TRBV7-2 to TRBJ2-7, with unresolved D. The CDR3 DNA reads as TGTGCCAGCAGCTCGTGGGTGGGCAGCTCCTACGAGCAGTACTTC. Protein: CASSSWVGSSYEQYF.